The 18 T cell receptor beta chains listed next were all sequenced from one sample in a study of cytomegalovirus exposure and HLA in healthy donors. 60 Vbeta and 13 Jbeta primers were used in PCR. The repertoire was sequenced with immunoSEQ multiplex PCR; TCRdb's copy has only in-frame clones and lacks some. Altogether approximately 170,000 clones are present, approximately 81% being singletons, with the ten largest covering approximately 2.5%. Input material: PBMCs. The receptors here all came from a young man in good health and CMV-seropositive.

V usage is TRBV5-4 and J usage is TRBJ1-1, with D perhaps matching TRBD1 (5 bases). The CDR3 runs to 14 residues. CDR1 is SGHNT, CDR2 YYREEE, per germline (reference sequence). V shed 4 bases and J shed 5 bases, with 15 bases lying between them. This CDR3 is CASSGRGGRTEAFF. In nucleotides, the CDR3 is TGTGCCAGCAGCGGCCGGGGGGGGAGGACTGAAGCTTTCTTT.

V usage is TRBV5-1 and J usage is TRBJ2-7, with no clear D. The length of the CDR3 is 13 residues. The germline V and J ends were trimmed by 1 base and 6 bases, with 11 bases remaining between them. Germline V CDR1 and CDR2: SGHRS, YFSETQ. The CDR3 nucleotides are TGCGCCAGCAGCTTGAACGCGGTCGCCGAGCAGTACTTC. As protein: CASSLNAVAEQYF.

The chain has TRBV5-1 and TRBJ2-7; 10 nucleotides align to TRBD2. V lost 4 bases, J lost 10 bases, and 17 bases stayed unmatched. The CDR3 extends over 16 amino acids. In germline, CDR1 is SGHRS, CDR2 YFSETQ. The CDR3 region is CASSLGASGRGIDQYV. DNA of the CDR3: TGCGCCAGCAGCCTGGGGGCTAGCGGGAGAGGGATAGACCAGTACGTC.

CDR3 loop: CASSAGLAESSYEQYV. The CDR3 DNA sequence: TGTGCCAGCAGCGCGGGACTAGCGGAAAGCTCCTACGAGCAGTACGTC. J is TRBJ2-7 and V is TRBV7-8; TRBD2 matches 11 bases. CDR3 length equals 16 residues. Germline trimming cut 5 bases from V and 0 bases from J; bases unmatched to any gene: 6. Germline V lookup: CDR1 SGHVS, CDR2 FQNEAQ.

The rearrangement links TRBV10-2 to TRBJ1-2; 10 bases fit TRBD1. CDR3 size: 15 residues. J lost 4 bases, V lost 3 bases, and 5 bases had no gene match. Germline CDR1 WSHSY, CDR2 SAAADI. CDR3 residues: CASSDTGTGVYGYTF. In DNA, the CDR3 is TGCGCCAGCAGTGACACCGGGACAGGGGTCTATGGCTACACCTTC.

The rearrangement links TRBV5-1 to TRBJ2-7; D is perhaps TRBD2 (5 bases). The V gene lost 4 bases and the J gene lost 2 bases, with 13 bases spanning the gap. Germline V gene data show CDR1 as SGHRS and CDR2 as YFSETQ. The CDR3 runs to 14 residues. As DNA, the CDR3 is TGCGCCAGCAGCAATGAGAACGGGGCCTACGAGCAGTACTTC. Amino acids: CASSNENGAYEQYF.

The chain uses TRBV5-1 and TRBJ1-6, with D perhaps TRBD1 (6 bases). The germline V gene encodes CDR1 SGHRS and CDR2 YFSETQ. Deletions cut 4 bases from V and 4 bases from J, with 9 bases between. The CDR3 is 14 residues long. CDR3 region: CASSPGTYNSPLHF. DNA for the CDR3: TGCGCCAGCAGCCCAGGGACATATAATTCACCCCTCCACTTT.

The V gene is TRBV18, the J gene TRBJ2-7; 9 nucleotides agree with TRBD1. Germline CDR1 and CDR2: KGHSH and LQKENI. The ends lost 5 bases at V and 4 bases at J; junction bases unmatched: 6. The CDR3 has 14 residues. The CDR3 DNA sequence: TGTGCCAGCTCAGCCTACAGGGGGCTGTACGAGCAGTACTTC. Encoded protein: CASSAYRGLYEQYF.

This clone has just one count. The CDR3 DNA reads TGTGCCAGCAGTTTATTTGGCGGGAGGGCCAACCACGAGCAGTACTTC. Translating gives CASSLFGGRANHEQYF. This sequence joins TRBV27 and TRBJ2-7, with 9 bases aligning to TRBD2. The J segment lost 5 bases and the V segment lost 1 base, leaving 9 bases of the junction unmatched. This CDR3 is built from 16 residues. Germline assignment: CDR1 MNHEY and CDR2 SMNVEV (reference sequence).

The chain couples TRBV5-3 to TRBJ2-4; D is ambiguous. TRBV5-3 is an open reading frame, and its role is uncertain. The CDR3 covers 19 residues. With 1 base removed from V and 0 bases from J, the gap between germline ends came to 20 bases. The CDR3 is CARSLSPSPDCLAKNIQYF. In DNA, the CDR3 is TGTGCCAGAAGCTTGTCACCCTCCCCCGACTGTCTAGCCAAAAACATTCAGTACTTC.

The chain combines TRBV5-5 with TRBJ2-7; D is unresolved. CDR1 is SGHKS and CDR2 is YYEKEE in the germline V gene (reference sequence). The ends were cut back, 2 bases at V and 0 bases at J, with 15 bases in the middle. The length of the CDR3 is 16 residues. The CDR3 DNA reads TGTGCCAGCAGCTTCGACGGTAAGACTTTCTCCTACGAGCAGTACTTC. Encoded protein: CASSFDGKTFSYEQYF.

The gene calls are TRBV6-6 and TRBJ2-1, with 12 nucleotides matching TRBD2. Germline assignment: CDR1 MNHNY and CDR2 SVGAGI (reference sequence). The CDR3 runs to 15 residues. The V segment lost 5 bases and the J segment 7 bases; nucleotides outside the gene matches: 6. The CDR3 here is CASSLTSGSANEQFF. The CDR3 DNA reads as TGTGCCAGCAGTCTGACTAGCGGGAGTGCAAATGAGCAGTTCTTC.

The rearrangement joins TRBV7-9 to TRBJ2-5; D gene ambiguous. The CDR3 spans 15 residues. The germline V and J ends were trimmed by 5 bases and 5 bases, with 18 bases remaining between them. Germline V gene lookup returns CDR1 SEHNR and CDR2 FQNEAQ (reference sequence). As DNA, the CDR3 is TGTGCCAGCAGCCCCCTGAACCGGAGATCCGAGACCCAGTACTTC. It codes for CASSPLNRRSETQYF.

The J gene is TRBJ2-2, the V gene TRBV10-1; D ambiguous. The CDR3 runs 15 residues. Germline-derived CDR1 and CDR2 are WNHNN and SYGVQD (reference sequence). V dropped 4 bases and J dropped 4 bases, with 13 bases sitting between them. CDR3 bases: TGCGCCAGCAGTGGAGGCAGCCTGAGCACCGGGGAGCTGTTTTTT. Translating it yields CASSGGSLSTGELFF.

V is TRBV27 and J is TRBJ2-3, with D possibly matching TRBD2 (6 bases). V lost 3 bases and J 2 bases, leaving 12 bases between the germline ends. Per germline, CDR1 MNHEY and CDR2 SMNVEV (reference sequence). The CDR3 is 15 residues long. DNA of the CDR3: TGTGCCAGCAGTTTGTCTAGCGAGTACACAGATACGCAGTATTTT. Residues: CASSLSSEYTDTQYF.

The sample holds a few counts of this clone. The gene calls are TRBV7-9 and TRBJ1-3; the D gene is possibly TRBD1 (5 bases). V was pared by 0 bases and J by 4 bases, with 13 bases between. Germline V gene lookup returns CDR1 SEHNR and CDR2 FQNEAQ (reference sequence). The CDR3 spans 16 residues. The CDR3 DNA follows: TGTGCCAGCAGCTTAGCACCCCAGGGAGGAGGAAACACCATATATTTT. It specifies CASSLAPQGGGNTIYF.

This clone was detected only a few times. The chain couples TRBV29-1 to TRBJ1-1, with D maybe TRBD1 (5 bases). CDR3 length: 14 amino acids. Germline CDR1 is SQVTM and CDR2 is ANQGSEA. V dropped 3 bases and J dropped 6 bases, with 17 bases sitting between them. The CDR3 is CSVDRGKGSPEAFF. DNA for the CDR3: TGCAGCGTTGACAGAGGAAAGGGGTCCCCTGAAGCTTTCTTT.

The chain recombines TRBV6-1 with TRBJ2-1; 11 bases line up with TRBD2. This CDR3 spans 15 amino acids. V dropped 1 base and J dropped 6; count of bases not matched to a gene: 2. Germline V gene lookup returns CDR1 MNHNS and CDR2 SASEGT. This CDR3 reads CASSEGLAGSNEQFF. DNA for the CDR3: TGTGCCAGCAGTGAAGGACTAGCGGGAAGCAATGAGCAGTTCTTC.